This TCR beta chain appears in the sequencing data of a study of cytomegalovirus exposure and HLA in healthy donors. Study observations and caveats: Specific recognition of CMV antigens was confirmed in vitro for a few chains (all CMV-associated). The classifier reportedly diagnosed cytomegalovirus status with high sensitivity and specificity.

Sequencing used immunoSEQ multiplex PCR; TCRdb keeps in-frame clones, though not all of them. The table records 80,000 to 100,000 clones, about 90% of them present only once. As to this clone: What it binds is unknown.

The donors were part of the validation cohort, which consisted of some 120 subjects and was separate from the first cohort of 666 subjects. The CDR3 loop spans 14 amino acids. The germline V gene encodes CDR1 SGHTA and CDR2 FQGNSA. Trimming cost V 5 bases and J 5 bases, with 12 bases left between them. The TCR sequence derives from a man younger than 35 in good health and CMV-seropositive. The source material was PBMCs. The chain recombines TRBV7-2 with TRBJ2-2; possibly TRBD2 for D (6 bases). The CDR3 reads CASSLSGTTGELFF. The CDR3 bases are TGTGCCAGCAGCCTGTCCGGGACTACCGGGGAGCTGTTTTTT.